This record covers a single T cell receptor (beta chain). The entry originates in a study of blood T cell repertoires in COVID-19. The repertoire was sequenced with immunoSEQ multiplex PCR; TCRdb's copy has only in-frame clones and lacks some. The table records 110,000 or so clones, around 89% of them present only once. CDR1 MDHEN and CDR2 SYDVKM come from the germline V gene. This CDR3 has 14 residues. V was pared by 6 bases and J by 1 base, with 12 bases between. This TCR was recovered from a human donor with acute or convalescent COVID-19. The donor label of this sample is uncertain. Sequenced material: peripheral blood. The chain uses TRBV28 and TRBJ1-2; D might be TRBD1 (5 bases). CDR3 nucleotides: TGTGCCAGCAGAGCGGGGCGATTTAACTATGGCTACACCTTC. This encodes CASRAGRFNYGYTF.